The TCR beta chain under discussion was sequenced for a study of long-term antiretroviral therapy in people with HIV. The authors ran the immunoSEQ assay, v3.0, at survey level. Per-sample targets for sequencing were roughly 35,000-55,000 T-cell genomes. Clones were read by immunoSEQ multiplex PCR, and TCRdb kept only the in-frame ones, dropping some. The sample shows over 25,000 clones, 80% to 90% of them seen only once. This clonotype was sampled from a man in his forties or fifties with HIV. Sequencing was performed on unsorted PBMCs, taken 3 years after starting antiretroviral therapy.

In nucleotides, the CDR3 is TGTGCCAGCAGCCCACGGACTAGCGGGGGAACCTACGAGCAGTACTTC. It specifies CASSPRTSGGTYEQYF. V and J are TRBV7-6 and TRBJ2-7, with 13 bases lining up with TRBD2. CDR3 size: 16 residues. CDR1 and CDR2 (germline): SGHVS, FNYEAQ. The junction had 6 bases not matched to a gene; V was cut back by 5 bases and J by 2 bases.